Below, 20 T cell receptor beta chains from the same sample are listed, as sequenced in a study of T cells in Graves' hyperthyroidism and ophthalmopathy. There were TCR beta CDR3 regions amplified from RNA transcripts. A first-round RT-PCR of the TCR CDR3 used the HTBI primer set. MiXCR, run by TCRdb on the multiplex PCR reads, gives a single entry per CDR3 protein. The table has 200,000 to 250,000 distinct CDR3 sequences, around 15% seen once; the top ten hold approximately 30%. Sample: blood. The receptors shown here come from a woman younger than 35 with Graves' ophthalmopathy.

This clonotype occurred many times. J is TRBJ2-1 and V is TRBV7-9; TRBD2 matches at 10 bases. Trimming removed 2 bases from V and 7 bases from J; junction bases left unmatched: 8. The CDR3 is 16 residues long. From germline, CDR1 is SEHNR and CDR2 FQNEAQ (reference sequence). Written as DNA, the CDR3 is TGTGCCAGCAGCTTATGGTCCAGCGGGGGGGCTAATGAGCAGTTCTTC. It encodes CASSLWSSGGANEQFF.

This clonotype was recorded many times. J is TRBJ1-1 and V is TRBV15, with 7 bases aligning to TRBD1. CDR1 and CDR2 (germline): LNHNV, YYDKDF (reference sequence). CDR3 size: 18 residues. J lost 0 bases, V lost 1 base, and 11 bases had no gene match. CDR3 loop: CATSRGIGGGIMNTEAFF. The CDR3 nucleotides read TGTGCCACCAGCAGAGGGATAGGGGGCGGAATTATGAACACTGAAGCTTTCTTT. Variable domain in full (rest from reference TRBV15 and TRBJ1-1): DAMVIQNPRYQVTQFGKPVTLSCSQTLNHNVMYWYQQKSSQAPKLLFHYYDKDFNNEADTPDNFQSRRPNTSFCFLDIRSPGLGDTAMYLCATSRGIGGGIMNTEAFFGQGTRLTVV.

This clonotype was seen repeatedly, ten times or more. CDR3 sequence: CATSREAGVGNTIYF. The DNA for the CDR3 is TGTGCCACCAGCAGGGAAGCAGGGGTCGGAAACACCATATATTTT. The chain is built from TRBV15 and TRBJ1-3; D is possibly TRBD1 (6 bases). The germline V and J ends were trimmed by 3 bases and 4 bases, with 13 bases remaining between them. Germline CDR1 LNHNV, CDR2 YYDKDF (reference sequence). This CDR3 is 15 amino acids long. Based on the CDR3 plus reference TRBV15 and TRBJ1-3, the full variable domain is DAMVIQNPRYQVTQFGKPVTLSCSQTLNHNVMYWYQQKSSQAPKLLFHYYDKDFNNEADTPDNFQSRRPNTSFCFLDIRSPGLGDTAMYLCATSREAGVGNTIYFGEGSWLTVV.

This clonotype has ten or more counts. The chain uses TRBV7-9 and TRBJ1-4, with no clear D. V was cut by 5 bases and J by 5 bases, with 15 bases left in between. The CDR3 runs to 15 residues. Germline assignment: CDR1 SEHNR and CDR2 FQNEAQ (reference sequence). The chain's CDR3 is CASSPLARGNEKLFF. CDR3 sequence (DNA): TGTGCCAGCAGCCCGCTGGCTCGAGGGAATGAAAAACTGTTTTTT.

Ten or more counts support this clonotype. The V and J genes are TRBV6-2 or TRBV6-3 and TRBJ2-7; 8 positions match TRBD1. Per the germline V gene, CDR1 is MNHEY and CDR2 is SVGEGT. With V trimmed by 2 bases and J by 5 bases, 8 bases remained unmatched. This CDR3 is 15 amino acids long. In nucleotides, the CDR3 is TGTGCCAGCAGTTACCCTCCAGGACAGGGAAACGAGCAGTACTTC. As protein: CASSYPPGQGNEQYF.

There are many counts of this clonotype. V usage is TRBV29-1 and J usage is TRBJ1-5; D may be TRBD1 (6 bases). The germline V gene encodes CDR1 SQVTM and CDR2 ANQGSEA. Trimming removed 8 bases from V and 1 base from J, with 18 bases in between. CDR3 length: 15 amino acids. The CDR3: CSPKKGVFSNQPQHF. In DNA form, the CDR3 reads TGCAGCCCAAAGAAGGGGGTATTCAGCAATCAGCCCCAGCATTTT.

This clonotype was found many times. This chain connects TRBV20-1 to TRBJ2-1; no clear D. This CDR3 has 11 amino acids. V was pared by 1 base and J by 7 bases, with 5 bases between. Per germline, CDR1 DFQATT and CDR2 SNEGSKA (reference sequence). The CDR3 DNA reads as TGCAGTGCTAGAGGGGCAAATGAGCAGTTCTTC. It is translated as CSARGANEQFF.

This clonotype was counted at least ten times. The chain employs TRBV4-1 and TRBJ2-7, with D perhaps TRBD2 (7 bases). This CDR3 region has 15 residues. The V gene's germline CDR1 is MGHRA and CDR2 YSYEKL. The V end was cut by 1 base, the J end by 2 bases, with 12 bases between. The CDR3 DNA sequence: TGCGCCAGCAGCCAAGTTGCGGGGGCTACCTACGAGCAGTACTTC. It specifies CASSQVAGATYEQYF.

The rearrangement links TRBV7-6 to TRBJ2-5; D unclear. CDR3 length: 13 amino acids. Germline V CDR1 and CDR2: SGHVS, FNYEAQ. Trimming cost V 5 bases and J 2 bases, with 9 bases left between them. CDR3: CASSPLLQETQYF. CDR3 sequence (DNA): TGTGCCAGCAGCCCCTTGCTTCAAGAGACCCAGTACTTC.

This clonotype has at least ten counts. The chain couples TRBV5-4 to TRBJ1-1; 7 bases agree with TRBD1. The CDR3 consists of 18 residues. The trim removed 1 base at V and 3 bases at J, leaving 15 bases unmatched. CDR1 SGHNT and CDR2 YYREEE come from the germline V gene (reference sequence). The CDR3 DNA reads TGTGCCAGCAGCTTGATACGAGACAGGGTTTCCGAAGACACTGAAGCTTTCTTT. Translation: CASSLIRDRVSEDTEAFF.

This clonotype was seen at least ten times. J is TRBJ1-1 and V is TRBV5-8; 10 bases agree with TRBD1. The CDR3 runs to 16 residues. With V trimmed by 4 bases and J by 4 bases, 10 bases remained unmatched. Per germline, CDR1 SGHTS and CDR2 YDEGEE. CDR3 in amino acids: CASSGRTGGIGTEAFF. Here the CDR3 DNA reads TGTGCCAGCAGCGGTCGGACAGGGGGTATCGGCACTGAAGCTTTCTTT.

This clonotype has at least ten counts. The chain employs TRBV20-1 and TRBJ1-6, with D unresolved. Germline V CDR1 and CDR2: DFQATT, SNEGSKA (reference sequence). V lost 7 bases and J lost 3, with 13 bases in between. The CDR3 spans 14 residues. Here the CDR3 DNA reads TGCAGTGGCCGGGAGTCCTTCTATAATTCACCCCTCCACTTT. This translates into CSGRESFYNSPLHF.

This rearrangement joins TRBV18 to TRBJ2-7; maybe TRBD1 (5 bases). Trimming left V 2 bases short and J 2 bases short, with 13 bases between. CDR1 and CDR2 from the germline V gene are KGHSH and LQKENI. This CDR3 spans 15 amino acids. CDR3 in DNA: TGTGCCAGCTCACCATCTGGCGGCAGGGCCTACGAGCAGTACGTC. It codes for CASSPSGGRAYEQYV.

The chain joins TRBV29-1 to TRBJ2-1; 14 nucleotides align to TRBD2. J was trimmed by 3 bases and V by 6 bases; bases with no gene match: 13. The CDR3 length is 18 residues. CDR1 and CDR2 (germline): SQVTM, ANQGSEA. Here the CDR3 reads CSVCLIGTSGSIYNEQFF. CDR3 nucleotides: TGCAGCGTCTGTTTGATCGGGACTAGCGGGAGTATCTACAATGAGCAGTTCTTC.

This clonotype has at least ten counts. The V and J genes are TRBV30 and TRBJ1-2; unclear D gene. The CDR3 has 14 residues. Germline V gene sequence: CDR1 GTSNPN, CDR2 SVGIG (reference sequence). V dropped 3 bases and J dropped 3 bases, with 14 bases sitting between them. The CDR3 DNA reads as TGTGCCTGGAGGCTGCGTGAGGGCGACTATGGCTACACCTTC. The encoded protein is CAWRLREGDYGYTF.

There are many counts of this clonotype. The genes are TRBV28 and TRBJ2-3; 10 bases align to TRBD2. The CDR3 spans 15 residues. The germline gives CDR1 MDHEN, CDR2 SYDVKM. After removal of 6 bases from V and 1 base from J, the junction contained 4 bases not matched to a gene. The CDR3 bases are TGTGCCAGCAGGGGACTAGCGCTGGGCACAGATACGCAGTATTTT. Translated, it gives CASRGLALGTDTQYF.

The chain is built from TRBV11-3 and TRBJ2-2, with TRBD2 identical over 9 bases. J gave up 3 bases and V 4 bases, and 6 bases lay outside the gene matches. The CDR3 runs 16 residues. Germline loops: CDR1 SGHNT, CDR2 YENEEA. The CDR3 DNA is TGTGCCAGCAGCTCCAATAGCGGGAGTCACACCGGGGAGCTGTTTTTT. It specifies CASSSNSGSHTGELFF. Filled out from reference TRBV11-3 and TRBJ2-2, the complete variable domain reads EAGVVQSPRYKIIEKKQPVAFWCNPISGHNTLYWYLQNLGQGPELLIRYENEEAVDDSQLPKDRFSAERLKGVDSTLKIQPAELGDSAVYLCASSSNSGSHTGELFFGEGSRLTVL.

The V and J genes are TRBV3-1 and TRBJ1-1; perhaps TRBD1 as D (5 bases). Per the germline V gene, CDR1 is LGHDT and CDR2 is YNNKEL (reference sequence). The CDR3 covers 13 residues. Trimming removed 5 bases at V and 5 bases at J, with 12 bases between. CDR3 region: CASSWAGITEAFF. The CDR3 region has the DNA TGTGCCAGCAGCTGGGCAGGGATTACTGAAGCTTTCTTT.

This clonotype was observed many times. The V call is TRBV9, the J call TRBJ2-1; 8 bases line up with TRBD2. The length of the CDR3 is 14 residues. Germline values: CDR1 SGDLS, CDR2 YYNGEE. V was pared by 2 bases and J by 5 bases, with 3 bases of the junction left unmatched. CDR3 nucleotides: TGTGCCAGCAGCGTCGGGGGGGCCCACAATGAGCAGTTCTTC. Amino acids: CASSVGGAHNEQFF.

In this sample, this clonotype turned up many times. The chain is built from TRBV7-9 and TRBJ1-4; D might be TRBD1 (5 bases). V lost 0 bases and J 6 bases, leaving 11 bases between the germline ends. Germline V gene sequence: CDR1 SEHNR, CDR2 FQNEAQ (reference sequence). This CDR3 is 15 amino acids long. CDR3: CASSLAQDIDEKLFF. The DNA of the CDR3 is TGTGCCAGCAGCTTAGCCCAGGACATCGATGAAAAACTGTTTTTT.